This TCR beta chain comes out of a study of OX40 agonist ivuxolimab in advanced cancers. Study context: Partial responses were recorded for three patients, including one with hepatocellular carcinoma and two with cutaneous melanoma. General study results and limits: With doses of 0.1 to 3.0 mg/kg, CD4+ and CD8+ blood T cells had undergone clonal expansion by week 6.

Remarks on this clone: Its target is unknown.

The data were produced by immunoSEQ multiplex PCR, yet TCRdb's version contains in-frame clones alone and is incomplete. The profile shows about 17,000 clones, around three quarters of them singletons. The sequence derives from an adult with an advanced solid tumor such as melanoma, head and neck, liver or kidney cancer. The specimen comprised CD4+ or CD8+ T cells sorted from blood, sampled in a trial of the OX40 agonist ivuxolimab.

DNA of the CDR3: TGCGCCAGCAGCTTGGAGCTTAGGACAGGGAGTTCCGGGCAGTACTTC. It specifies CASSLELRTGSSGQYF. The gene calls are TRBV5-1 and TRBJ2-7; 8 bases agree with TRBD1. CDR1 is SGHRS and CDR2 is YFSETQ in the germline V gene. This CDR3 has 16 amino acids. J gave up 9 bases and V 0 bases, and 14 bases lay outside the gene matches.